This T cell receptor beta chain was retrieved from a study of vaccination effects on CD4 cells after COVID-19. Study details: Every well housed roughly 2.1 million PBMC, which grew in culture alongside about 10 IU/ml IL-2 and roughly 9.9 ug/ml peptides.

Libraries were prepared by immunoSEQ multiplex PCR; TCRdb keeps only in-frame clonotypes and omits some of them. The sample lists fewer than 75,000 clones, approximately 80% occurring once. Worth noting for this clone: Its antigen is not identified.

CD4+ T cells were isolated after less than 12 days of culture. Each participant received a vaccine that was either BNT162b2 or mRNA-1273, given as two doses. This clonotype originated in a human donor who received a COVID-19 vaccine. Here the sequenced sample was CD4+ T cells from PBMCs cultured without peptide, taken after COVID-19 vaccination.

CDR3 bases: TGTGCCAGCAGTGAAATTAGTTGGGGTCACGGGGAGCTGTTTTTT. Its translation: CASSEISWGHGELFF. The genes are TRBV2 and TRBJ2-2; the D is unclear. The V gene lost 2 bases and the J gene lost 7 bases, with 14 bases spanning the gap. Germline CDR1 SNHLY, CDR2 FYNNEI. The CDR3 has 15 residues.